This T cell receptor beta chain is drawn from a study of technical replicates of blood from a few donors. The protocol was immunoSEQ multiplex PCR, while the TCRdb copy is restricted to in-frame clones and leaves out a portion. The table has tens of thousands of clones, approximately 94% seen once. Comments on this clone: At the DNA level, this CDR3 is encoded by other sequences in the same sample as well.

J lost 2 bases, V lost 0 bases, and 2 bases had no gene match. Germline V gene sequence: CDR1 SGDLS, CDR2 YYNGEE. The CDR3 contains 14 residues. What was sequenced was T cells isolated from PBMCs. The origin of this receptor is a human donor in good health. The genes are TRBV9 and TRBJ2-7; 7 nucleotides line up with TRBD2. In DNA form, the CDR3 reads TGTGCCAGCAGCGTAGGAGCGGGAACCTACGAGCAGTACTTC. This gives the protein CASSVGAGTYEQYF.